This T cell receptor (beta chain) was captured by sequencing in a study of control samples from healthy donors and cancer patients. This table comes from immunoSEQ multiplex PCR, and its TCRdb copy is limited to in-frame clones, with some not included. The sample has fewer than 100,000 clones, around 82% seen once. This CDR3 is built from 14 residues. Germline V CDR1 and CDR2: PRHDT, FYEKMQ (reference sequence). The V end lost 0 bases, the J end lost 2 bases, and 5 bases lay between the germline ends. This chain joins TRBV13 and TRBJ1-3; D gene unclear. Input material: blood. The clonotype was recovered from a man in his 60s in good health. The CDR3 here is CASSLGGTGNTIYF. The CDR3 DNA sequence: TGTGCCAGCAGCTTAGGAGGGACTGGAAACACCATATATTTT.